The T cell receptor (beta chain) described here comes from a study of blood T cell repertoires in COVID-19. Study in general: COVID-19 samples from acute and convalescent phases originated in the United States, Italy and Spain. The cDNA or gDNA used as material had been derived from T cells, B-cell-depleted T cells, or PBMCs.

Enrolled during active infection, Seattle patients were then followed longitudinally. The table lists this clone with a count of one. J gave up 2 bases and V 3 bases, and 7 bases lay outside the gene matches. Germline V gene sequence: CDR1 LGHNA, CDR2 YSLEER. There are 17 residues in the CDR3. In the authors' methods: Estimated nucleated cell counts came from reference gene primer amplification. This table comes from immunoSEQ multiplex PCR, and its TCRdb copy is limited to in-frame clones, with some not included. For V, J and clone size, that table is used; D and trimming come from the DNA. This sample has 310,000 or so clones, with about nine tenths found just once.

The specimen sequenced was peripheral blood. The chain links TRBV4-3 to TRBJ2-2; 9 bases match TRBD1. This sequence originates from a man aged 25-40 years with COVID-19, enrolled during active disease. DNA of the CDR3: TGCGCCAGCAGCCACTTCGACAGGGGGGTTAACACCGGGGAGCTGTTTTTT. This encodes CASSHFDRGVNTGELFF.